Included here is one T cell receptor (beta chain) sequence, with context. Its specificity is not known. The data were produced by immunoSEQ multiplex PCR, yet TCRdb's version contains in-frame clones alone and is incomplete. In the table there are about 48,000 clones, roughly 77% of which are singletons. The sample is drawn from a study of T cells in localized non-small cell lung cancer. Regarding the study as a whole: Uninvolved adjacent lung had higher T cell clonality than tumor and all other tissues. Appearance in adjacent lung was seen for a median around 60 of the top 100 tumor clones. Higher adjacent-lung clonality was associated with shorter survival. As only one tumor region underwent sequencing, heterogeneity remains possible.

Here the sequenced sample was peripheral blood, taken before any cancer treatment. The receptor's source is a man aged 40 to 69 with stage I squamous cell lung carcinoma.

In DNA, the CDR3 is TGTGCCAGCAGCTTAGAGGGGGACCCCGTCTACGAGCAGTACTTC. This translates into CASSLEGDPVYEQYF. J is TRBJ2-7 and V is TRBV7-9; D possibly corresponds to TRBD1 (6 bases). CDR1 and CDR2 (germline): SEHNR, FQNEAQ (reference sequence). Trimming cost V 1 base and J 3 bases, with 13 bases left between them. The CDR3 is 15 amino acids.